This T cell receptor (beta chain) was sequenced for a study of T cell responses to AZD1222 COVID-19 vaccine. The data were produced by immunoSEQ multiplex PCR, yet TCRdb's version contains in-frame clones alone and is incomplete. The table has 95,000 to 150,000 clones, around 86% seen once; the top ten hold 2.5% to 3.5%. V lost 4 bases and J lost 8, with 14 bases in between. CDR1 is SGHDN, CDR2 FVKESK, per germline. This CDR3 contains 13 residues. The material was peripheral blood, obtained 28 days after the second AZD1222 dose. The sequence was obtained from an adult who received the AZD1222 COVID-19 vaccine. V and J are TRBV14 and TRBJ1-2; D may be TRBD1 (6 bases). CDR3 in DNA: TGTGCCAGCAGCCGTACAGGGTTGGGCGGCTACACCTTC. Amino acid sequence: CASSRTGLGGYTF.